This T cell receptor beta chain was sequenced during a study of T cells in Graves' hyperthyroidism and ophthalmopathy. About the study: Peripheral blood was acquired at first diagnosis, ahead of any therapy whatsoever.

The CDR3 regions of TCR beta were amplified from RNA transcripts. A first-round RT-PCR of the TCR CDR3 used the HTBI primer set. TCRdb passed the multiplex PCR reads through MiXCR, listing each CDR3 protein once. The table includes around 180,000 distinct CDR3 sequences, approximately 15% detected once. These patients, aged 18 to 65, had recently diagnosed hyperthyroidism lasting under 2 months. Exclusion of a patient resulted from uncontrolled infection, other autoimmune disease, pregnancy or lactation. V lost 4 bases to trimming and J lost 1 base, with 16 bases between them. The CDR3 consists of 16 residues. Ten or more counts support this clonotype.

The chain has TRBV12-3 or TRBV12-4 and TRBJ1-1; D uncertain. This clonotype was obtained from a woman between 50 and 59 years old with Graves' hyperthyroidism. Sequenced input: blood. The CDR3 DNA is TGTGCCAGCAGTTGGTCTGTGTCCTACGAGAACACTGAAGCTTTCTTT. This translates into CASSWSVSYENTEAFF.